This T cell receptor beta chain was obtained from a study of blood T cells in healthy people across ages. A remark on this clonotype: Its antigen is unidentified.

Between the trimmed V and J ends, which lost 4 bases and 3 bases, there was a span of 13 bases. The CDR3 extends over 15 amino acids. Combining a sample-barcoded 5' primer with a J-beta primer mix, a second PCR ran for about 7 to 11 cycles. TCRdb ran MiXCR on the 5' RACE reads and lists one entry per CDR3 protein. The sample lists hundreds of thousands of distinct CDR3 sequences, more than 45% occurring once. Study findings and constraints: There were more naive CD4+ cells and higher diversity in long-lived donors than in aged donors.

This receptor was identified in a man aged 25 to 40 in good health. V usage is TRBV12-3 or TRBV12-4 and J usage is TRBJ2-1; D unresolved. The sample taken for sequencing was blood. CDR3 amino acids: CASSWSPGFYNEQFF. The CDR3 bases are TGTGCCAGCAGTTGGAGCCCAGGTTTCTACAATGAGCAGTTCTTC.